These 2 T cell receptor beta chains originate from one sample sequenced in a study of cytomegalovirus exposure and HLA in healthy donors (dated by TCRdb to about 2017). The protocol used for the library was the immunoSEQ multiplex PCR assay. The multiplex PCR relied on a mix of 60 forward primers for TCR Vbeta segments and 13 reverse primers for TCR Jbeta segments. The table comes from immuneACCESS by way of TCRdb, which keeps in-frame sequences with V and J called. Part of the clones is missing from these tables; in studies checked, under half for an unresolved V gene and the rest for unknown reasons. This sample is represented by roughly 160,000 clones; roughly 80% of them were singletons. Together, the top ten hold around 8% of the sample. Source material: PBMCs. The receptor set was obtained from a male donor in good health and CMV-seropositive.

The CDR3 reads CASSIVPVGNTIYF. CDR3 nucleotides: TGTGCCAGTAGTATAGTTCCGGTTGGAAACACCATATATTTT. This sequence joins TRBV19 and TRBJ1-3; the D is unclear. Trimming shortened V by 1 base and J by 3 bases, and 7 bases separated the two germline ends. Germline V CDR1 and CDR2: LNHDA, SQIVND (reference sequence). The CDR3 totals 14 residues.

The V gene is TRBV18, the J gene TRBJ1-4; no reliable D call. CDR1 KGHSH and CDR2 LQKENI come from the germline V gene. The CDR3 covers 14 residues. With 0 bases removed from V and 4 bases from J, the gap between germline ends came to 6 bases. The CDR3 DNA follows: TGTGCCAGCTCACCACCGGCAGTTAATGAAAAACTGTTTTTT. It translates to CASSPPAVNEKLFF.